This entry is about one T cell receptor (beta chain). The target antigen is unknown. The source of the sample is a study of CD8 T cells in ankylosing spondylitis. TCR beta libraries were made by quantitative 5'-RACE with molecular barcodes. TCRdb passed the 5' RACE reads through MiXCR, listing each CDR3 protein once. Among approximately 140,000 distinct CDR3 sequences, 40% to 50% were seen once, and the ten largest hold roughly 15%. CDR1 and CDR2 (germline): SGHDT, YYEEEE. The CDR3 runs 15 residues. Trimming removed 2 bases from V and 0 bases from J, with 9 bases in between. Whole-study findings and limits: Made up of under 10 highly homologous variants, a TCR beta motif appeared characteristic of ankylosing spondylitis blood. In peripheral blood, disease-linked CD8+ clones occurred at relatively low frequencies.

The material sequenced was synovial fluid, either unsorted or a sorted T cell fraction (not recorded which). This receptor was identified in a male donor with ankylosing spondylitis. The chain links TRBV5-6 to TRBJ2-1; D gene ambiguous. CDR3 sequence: CASSFTPSSYNEQFF. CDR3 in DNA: TGTGCCAGCAGCTTCACTCCTAGCTCCTACAATGAGCAGTTCTTC.